Below are 10 T cell receptor beta chains sequenced from a single sample in a study of T cell responses to AZD1222 COVID-19 vaccine. Produced via immunoSEQ multiplex PCR; TCRdb's table is partial and in-frame only. This table holds about 97,000 clones, around 89% found once. Sample: peripheral blood, taken on day 0 of AZD1222 vaccination. These TCRs come from an adult in good health.

The rearrangement joins TRBV10-3 to TRBJ2-3; 9 bases match TRBD1. The CDR3 extends over 16 amino acids. V was clipped by 3 bases and J by 5 bases; unmatched bases: 9. CDR1 is ENHRY and CDR2 is SYGVKD in the germline V gene. The CDR3 loop is CAISDPGQGAGDTQYF. The CDR3 DNA reads TGTGCCATCAGTGACCCGGGACAGGGCGCGGGAGATACGCAGTATTTT.

The rearrangement uses TRBV30 and TRBJ1-3; weak D call: TRBD1 (6 bases). Germline values: CDR1 GTSNPN, CDR2 SVGIG (reference sequence). V lost 5 bases and J 0 bases, leaving 11 bases between the germline ends. This CDR3 is 14 amino acids long. The CDR3 nucleotides read TGTGCCTGGCAGGACAGCAGCTCTGGAAACACCATATATTTT. Amino acids: CAWQDSSSGNTIYF.

The chain has TRBV11-2 and TRBJ1-1, with D unclear. The length of the CDR3 is 11 residues. Trimming took off 7 bases at V and 5 bases at J, with 8 bases between the two ends. CDR1 and CDR2 from the germline V gene are SGHAT and FQNNGV. Here the CDR3 reads CASKAGTEAFF. The CDR3 DNA follows: TGTGCCAGCAAGGCCGGGACTGAAGCTTTCTTT.

The chain recombines TRBV5-4 with TRBJ2-2; D is ambiguous. The V gene lost 0 bases and the J gene lost 5 bases, with 17 bases spanning the gap. This CDR3 contains 17 residues. Germline V gives CDR1 SGHNT, CDR2 YYREEE (reference sequence). In DNA, the CDR3 is TGTGCCAGCAGCTTGGTTTACGATGGAGCGAGGACCGGGGAGCTGTTTTTT. Translating gives CASSLVYDGARTGELFF.

The sample holds one count of this clone. This chain joins TRBV29-1 and TRBJ1-1; D call uncertain. Germline CDR1 and CDR2: SQVTM and ANQGSEA. The CDR3 length is 12 residues. Trimming shortened V by 4 bases and J by 1 base, and 7 bases separated the two germline ends. In DNA, the CDR3 is TGCAGCGTTGGGAGAAGGAACACTGAAGCTTTCTTT. The encoded protein is CSVGRRNTEAFF.

The chain combines TRBV27 with TRBJ2-3; a weak D match, TRBD2 (6 bases). CDR1 is MNHEY, CDR2 SMNVEV, per germline (reference sequence). The CDR3 length is 14 residues. Trimming took 4 bases from V and 2 from J, leaving 10 bases between them. The chain's CDR3 is CASSSAGYTDTQYF. The DNA for the CDR3 is TGTGCCAGCAGTTCCGCGGGATACACAGATACGCAGTATTTT.

The rearrangement joins TRBV2 to TRBJ1-2; D remains unclear. V shed 4 bases and J shed 9 bases, with 6 bases lying between them. CDR3 length: 10 residues. Germline V gene data show CDR1 as SNHLY and CDR2 as FYNNEI. CDR3 bases: TGTGCCAGCAGTGCGGGGAGCTACACCTTC. Its translation: CASSAGSYTF.

The chain carries TRBV10-3 and TRBJ1-3, with unresolved D. CDR1 and CDR2 from the germline V gene are ENHRY and SYGVKD. The CDR3 is 14 amino acids. The V end lost 8 bases, the J end lost 0 bases, and 11 bases lay between the germline ends. CDR3: CAIYSQNSGNTIYF. CDR3 nucleotide sequence: TGTGCCATCTATTCGCAAAACTCTGGAAACACCATATATTTT.

The rearrangement uses TRBV7-3 and TRBJ1-1; TRBD1 aligns across 8 bases. CDR1 SGHTA and CDR2 FQGTGA come from the germline V gene. The CDR3 sequence is 14 residues long. The V and J ends lost 5 bases and 4 bases, in that order; junction bases with no gene match: 6. CDR3 in DNA: TGTGCCAGCAGCGTCAGGGGGCTCGGCACTGAAGCTTTCTTT. Residues: CASSVRGLGTEAFF.

The rearrangement uses TRBV12-3 or TRBV12-4 and TRBJ2-3, with D hard to call. CDR3 length: 13 residues. The ends were cut back, 3 bases at V and 3 bases at J, with 7 bases in the middle. As DNA, the CDR3 is TGTGCCAGCAGTTTCATTGCGACAGATACGCAGTATTTT. Its protein is CASSFIATDTQYF.